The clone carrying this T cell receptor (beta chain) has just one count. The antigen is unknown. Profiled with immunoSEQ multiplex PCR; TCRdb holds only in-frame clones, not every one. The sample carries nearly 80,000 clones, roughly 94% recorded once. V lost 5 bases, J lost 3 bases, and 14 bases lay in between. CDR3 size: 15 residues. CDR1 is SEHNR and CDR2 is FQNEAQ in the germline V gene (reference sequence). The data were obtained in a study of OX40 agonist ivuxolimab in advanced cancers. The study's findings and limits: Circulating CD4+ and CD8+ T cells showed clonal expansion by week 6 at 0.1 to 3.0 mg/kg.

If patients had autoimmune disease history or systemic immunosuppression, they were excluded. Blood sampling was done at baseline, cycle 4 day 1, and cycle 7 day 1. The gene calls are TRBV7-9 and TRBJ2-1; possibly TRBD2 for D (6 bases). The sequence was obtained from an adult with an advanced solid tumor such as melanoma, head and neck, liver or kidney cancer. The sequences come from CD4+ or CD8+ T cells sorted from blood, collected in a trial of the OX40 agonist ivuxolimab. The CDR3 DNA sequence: TGTGCCAGCAGCCCCGGACTAACTAACTACAATGAGCAGTTCTTC. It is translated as CASSPGLTNYNEQFF.